The source of this T cell receptor beta chain is a study of technical replicates of blood from a handful of donors. Per the germline V gene, CDR1 is LNHDA and CDR2 is SQIVND (reference sequence). This CDR3 is 15 amino acids long. V lost 10 bases and J lost 2; bases outside the gene matches: 11. Sequenced by immunoSEQ multiplex PCR; TCRdb stores in-frame clones only, minus some. Among tens of thousands of clones listed, 95% to 98% were seen once. This sequence joins TRBV19 and TRBJ1-3; 7 positions agree with TRBD1. Input material: T cells isolated from PBMCs. The receptor was derived from a human donor in good health. This CDR3 is CATSPSTGPGNTIYF. The CDR3, as DNA: TGTGCCACCTCTCCTTCGACAGGGCCTGGAAACACCATATATTTT.